This T cell receptor beta chain was identified during a study of blood T cell repertoires in COVID-19. At the level of the study: Specimens from acute and convalescent COVID-19 originated in the United States, Italy and Spain. The analysed material was cDNA or gDNA that came from T cells, B-cell-depleted T cells, or PBMCs.

Sequencing used immunoSEQ multiplex PCR; TCRdb keeps in-frame clones, though not all of them. The sample holds 210,000 or so clones, about 84% seen once. Losses at the gene ends were 3 bases for V and 0 bases for J; bases not matched to a gene: 11. Germline CDR1 and CDR2: MNHEY and SMNVEV (reference sequence). The CDR3 sequence is 17 residues long. Adults between about 18 and 89 years of age took part from 20 to 25 US areas. Allocation to cohorts depended on clinical history reported by the participants. The sequencing input was PBMCs or T cells enriched from blood (not recorded which). The rearrangement joins TRBV27 to TRBJ2-7; 7 bases map to TRBD1. This receptor was obtained from a young man with acute COVID-19. The CDR3 DNA reads as TGTGCCAGCAGTTTCCGACCTAGGGGGCTCTTCTCCTACGAGCAGTACTTC. Protein product: CASSFRPRGLFSYEQYF.